The rows below give T cell receptor beta chains drawn from one sample of a study of blood T cells in healthy people across ages. TCRdb reanalysed the 5' RACE reads using MiXCR and keeps one entry per CDR3 protein. The sample consists of about 1.7 million distinct CDR3 sequences, 28% of them appearing once. The sequenced sample consisted of blood. Receptors were obtained from a woman aged 25 to 39 in good health. Both conserved end residues are part of each CDR3. The order of the fields is clone size, D gene, J gene, V gene, CDR3 protein, CDR3 DNA. A D gene is named only where the DNA matches it firmly. Not every row has a clone size; where given, it reads once, few, many or a size class.

NA TRBD1 TRBJ2-7 TRBV30 CAWTTGGSPYEQYF TGTGCCTGGACCACAGGGGGGAGCCCCTACGAGCAGTACTTC
few TRBD2 TRBJ2-2 TRBV12-3/TRBV12-4 CASKRDVTGELFF TGTGCCAGCAAGCGGGACGTCACCGGGGAGCTGTTTTTT
NA NA TRBJ2-1 TRBV20-1 CATPKAGTHEQFF TGCGCAACACCTAAGGCGGGAACCCATGAGCAGTTCTTC
many NA TRBJ2-7 TRBV7-9 CASSLHSSETYEQYF TGTGCCAGCAGCTTACACTCTAGCGAAACCTACGAGCAGTACTTC
many NA TRBJ2-5 TRBV20-1 CSARDLQTQYF TGCAGTGCTAGAGATTTGCAGACCCAGTACTTC
many TRBD2 TRBJ2-7 TRBV4-3 CASSLGGTSGTEQYF TGCGCCAGCAGCCTAGGGGGGACTAGCGGGACCGAGCAGTACTTC
NA NA TRBJ2-3 TRBV6-2/TRBV6-3 CASSRHTVDYTQYF TGTGCTAGCAGCCGCCACACCGTAGACTATACGCAGTATTTT
few NA TRBJ2-7 TRBV3-1 CASSRSGGGYEQYF TGTGCCAGCAGCCGGAGTGGAGGAGGGTACGAGCAGTACTTC
NA NA TRBJ1-2 TRBV7-9 CASSPPPGHHRYTF TGTGCCAGCAGCCCGCCCCCCGGCCATCATCGCTACACCTTC
NA TRBD2 TRBJ2-3 TRBV6-5 CASRNGAGSSTDTQYF TGTGCCAGCAGAAACGGAGCGGGGAGCAGCACAGATACGCAGTATTTT
NA NA TRBJ2-7 TRBV18 CASSPSAWGSYEQYF TGTGCCAGCTCACCAAGCGCGTGGGGATCGTACGAGCAGTACTTC
many TRBD2 TRBJ2-1 TRBV10-3 CAISVGSGGHNEQFF TGTGCCATCAGTGTTGGAAGCGGGGGGCACAATGAGCAGTTCTTC
NA TRBD2 TRBJ2-1 TRBV2 CASSEGLAGSQFF TGTGCCAGCAGTGAGGGACTAGCGGGATCACAGTTCTTC
NA NA TRBJ1-4 TRBV28 CASSLVVGETNEKLFF TGTGCCAGCAGTTTAGTTGTCGGGGAAACTAATGAAAAACTGTTTTTT
few NA TRBJ2-7 TRBV5-5 CASSTTTSGEQYF TGTGCCAGCAGCACCACGACCTCTGGGGAGCAGTACTTC
NA TRBD2 TRBJ2-1 TRBV7-2 CASSPTTRLLAGRSNEQFF TGTGCCAGCAGCCCTACCACCCGACTCCTAGCGGGAAGGAGTAATGAGCAGTTCTTC
many NA TRBJ2-1 TRBV12-3/TRBV12-4 CASSFGGEQFF TGTGCCAGCAGTTTTGGAGGGGAGCAGTTCTTC
NA NA TRBJ2-7 TRBV5-1 CASSLDDTSLDEQYF TGCGCCAGCAGCTTGGACGACACCTCGTTAGACGAGCAGTACTTC
few NA TRBJ1-2 TRBV29-1 CSVEDEGGYTF TGCAGCGTTGAAGATGAAGGGGGCTACACCTTC
few TRBD2 TRBJ2-5 TRBV5-1 CASSPTGTSGGETQYF TGCGCCAGCAGTCCCACCGGGACTAGCGGGGGGGAGACCCAGTACTTC
NA NA TRBJ2-1 TRBV10-3 CAISGAGLHEQFF TGTGCCATCAGTGGGGCAGGTCTCCATGAGCAGTTCTTC
NA TRBD2 TRBJ2-1 TRBV5-5 CASSLGTSGSSEFF TGTGCCAGCAGCTTGGGGACTAGCGGGAGTTCGGAGTTCTTC